What follows are 25 T cell receptor beta chains derived from one specimen sequenced in a study of CD4 T cells in relation to SARS-CoV-2 and coronaviruses. The table came from immunoSEQ multiplex PCR; TCRdb's copy has only in-frame clones and leaves some out. The sample lists about 37,000 clones, approximately 85% occurring once. Sequenced: memory CD4+ T cells from PBMCs. The source is an adult with COVID-19.

The chain combines TRBV5-1 with TRBJ1-5; D is unclear. Trimming pared 0 bases from V and 7 bases from J, leaving 8 bases between. Germline CDR1 reads SGHRS; CDR2 reads YFSETQ. The CDR3 totals 13 residues. DNA for the CDR3: TGCGCCAGCAGCTTGGGGAGCGGCCAGCCCCAGCATTTT. Encoded protein: CASSLGSGQPQHF.

The CDR3, as DNA: TGTGCCTGGAGTGGACTAGCGGGCCTGGGTGAGCAGTTCTTC. It translates to CAWSGLAGLGEQFF. V gene TRBV30 combines with J gene TRBJ2-1; 10 bases line up with TRBD2. The V gene end was trimmed by 1 base and the J gene end by 9 bases; junction bases not matched to a gene: 6. The CDR3 spans 14 residues. Germline CDR1 reads GTSNPN; CDR2 reads SVGIG (reference sequence).

The rearrangement uses TRBV28 and TRBJ1-5; 8 bases are shared with TRBD1. The junction had 10 bases not matched to a gene; V was cut back by 6 bases and J by 6 bases. Germline V lookup: CDR1 MDHEN, CDR2 SYDVKM. There are 15 residues in the CDR3. The CDR3 sequence: CASSPAGGLGQPQHF. In nucleotides, the CDR3 is TGTGCCAGCAGCCCGGCAGGGGGCTTAGGTCAGCCCCAGCATTTT.

This chain connects TRBV3-1 (or the pseudogene TRBV3-2) to TRBJ2-7, with D perhaps TRBD2 (5 bases). The germline CDR1 and CDR2 sequences are LGHDT and YNNKEL (reference sequence). The V gene lost 0 bases and the J gene lost 5 bases, with 14 bases spanning the gap. The length of the CDR3 is 15 residues. CDR3 coding DNA: TGTGCCAGCAGCCAAGATGCGGGCCTACCCCACGAGCAGTACTTC. Translated, it gives CASSQDAGLPHEQYF.

The genes are TRBV19 and TRBJ1-1; weak D call: TRBD1 (6 bases). Germline CDR1 reads LNHDA; CDR2 reads SQIVND (reference sequence). The CDR3 has 14 residues. Deletions cut 5 bases from V and 0 bases from J, with 10 bases between. Here the CDR3 reads CASSSRGMNTEAFF. In nucleotides, the CDR3 is TGTGCCAGTAGTTCCAGGGGAATGAACACTGAAGCTTTCTTT.

The V gene is TRBV6-5, the J gene TRBJ1-6; D is possibly TRBD1 (5 bases). V lost 6 bases, J lost 3 bases, and 12 bases lay in between. The CDR3 totals 15 residues. Germline assignment: CDR1 MNHEY and CDR2 SVGAGI. The CDR3 coding sequence is TGTGCCAGCAGCCCCCGGGACGTCTATAATTCACCCCTCCACTTT. It encodes CASSPRDVYNSPLHF.

The CDR3 protein is CSAGGGETQYF. The CDR3 DNA reads as TGCAGTGCCGGCGGGGGGGAGACCCAGTACTTC. The V gene is TRBV20-1, the J gene TRBJ2-5, with 8 bases fitting TRBD2. Trimming at V came to 6 bases and at J to 5 bases, leaving 2 bases not matched to a gene. The CDR3 contains 11 residues. From germline, CDR1 is DFQATT and CDR2 SNEGSKA (reference sequence).

The genes are TRBV7-9 and TRBJ2-3; D might be TRBD1 (6 bases). This CDR3 is built from 13 residues. V was shortened by 6 bases and J by 6 bases, with 13 bases between the two germline ends. Germline CDR1 SEHNR, CDR2 FQNEAQ (reference sequence). This CDR3 is CASSSSQGDTQYF. DNA of the CDR3: TGTGCCAGCAGTTCCTCGCAGGGGGATACGCAGTATTTT.

The chain has TRBV27 and TRBJ1-2; 9 bases align to TRBD1. V gave up 2 bases and J gave up 5 bases; unmatched junction bases: 9. The CDR3 is made up of 16 amino acids. Germline CDR1 is MNHEY and CDR2 is SMNVEV (reference sequence). The CDR3 loop reads CASSLVGTGGGYGYTF. CDR3 coding DNA: TGTGCCAGCAGTTTAGTCGGAACAGGGGGCGGGTATGGCTACACCTTC.

The rearrangement uses TRBV25-1 and TRBJ1-4; a possible D gene is TRBD1 (5 bases). The CDR3 contains 17 residues. Germline loops: CDR1 MGHDK, CDR2 SYGVNS. V dropped 3 bases and J dropped 8 bases, with 22 bases sitting between them. CDR3 residues: CASSDGRGKTNFEKLFF. The DNA of the CDR3 is TGTGCCAGCAGTGACGGTAGGGGTAAGACGAATTTCGAAAAACTGTTTTTT.

The chain combines TRBV29-1 with TRBJ1-2, with TRBD1 as a possible D gene (5 bases). The CDR3 covers 11 residues. Germline V CDR1 and CDR2: SQVTM, ANQGSEA. Trimming removed 6 bases at V and 8 bases at J, with 13 bases between. The CDR3 here is CSVLGTGGYTF. The CDR3 region has the DNA TGCAGCGTCCTTGGGACGGGGGGCTACACCTTC.

This clone was picked up one time. The chain employs TRBV28 and TRBJ2-1; the match to TRBD2 covers 12 bases. J lost 3 bases, V lost 6 bases, and 12 bases had no gene match. The CDR3 spans 18 residues. The germline V gene encodes CDR1 MDHEN and CDR2 SYDVKM. In nucleotides, the CDR3 is TGTGCCAGCAGCACTCTAGCGGGAGGGGGCGTGGGCTACAATGAGCAGTTCTTC. Translating gives CASSTLAGGGVGYNEQFF.

This chain uses TRBV7-9 with TRBJ2-7; 8 bases are a match to TRBD2. Germline V gene lookup returns CDR1 SEHNR and CDR2 FQNEAQ (reference sequence). The junction had 11 bases not matched to a gene; V was cut back by 5 bases and J by 5 bases. The CDR3 runs 15 residues. The chain's CDR3 is CASSQRTSRIDEQYF. In nucleotides, the CDR3 is TGTGCCAGCAGCCAAAGGACTAGCAGAATTGACGAGCAGTACTTC. Full variable domain (outside the CDR3, taken from reference TRBV7-9 and TRBJ2-7): DTGVSQNPRHKITKRGQNVTFRCDPISEHNRLYWYRQTLGQGPEFLTYFQNEAQLEKSRLLSDRFSAERPKGSFSTLEIQRTEQGDSAMYLCASSQRTSRIDEQYFGPGTRLTVT.

This sequence joins TRBV28 and TRBJ2-6; D call uncertain. Germline loops: CDR1 MDHEN, CDR2 SYDVKM. CDR3 size: 15 residues. Between the trimmed V and J ends, which lost 6 bases and 0 bases, there was a span of 9 bases. CDR3 in DNA: TGTGCCAGCAGCCCAGCCGGCTCTGGGGCCAACGTCCTGACTTTC. Its protein is CASSPAGSGANVLTF.

This rearrangement joins TRBV9 to TRBJ2-3, with no clear D. The V end was cut by 0 bases, the J end by 1 base, with 6 bases between. This CDR3 contains 14 residues. CDR1 and CDR2 (germline): SGDLS, YYNGEE. CDR3 in amino acids: CASSVDEGTDTQYF. DNA of the CDR3: TGTGCCAGCAGCGTAGATGAAGGCACAGATACGCAGTATTTT.

The rearrangement joins TRBV9 to TRBJ2-3; no reliable D call. CDR1 is SGDLS and CDR2 is YYNGEE in the germline V gene. V was clipped by 0 bases and J by 5 bases, with 4 bases between them. This CDR3 is 12 amino acids long. The CDR3 DNA is TGTGCCAGCAGCGTAGAGAGAGATACGCAGTATTTT. Translating it yields CASSVERDTQYF. The entire variable domain, with the rest obtained from reference TRBV9 and TRBJ2-3, is as follows: DSGVTQTPKHLITATGQRVTLRCSPRSGDLSVYWYQQSLDQGLQFLIQYYNGEERAKGNILERFSAQQFPDLHSELNLSSLELGDSALYFCASSVERDTQYFGPGTRLTVL.

The chain couples TRBV4-2 to TRBJ2-3, with a weak D call TRBD2 (5 bases). Germline V gene lookup returns CDR1 LGHNA and CDR2 YNFKEQ. The CDR3 spans 17 residues. V shed 0 bases and J shed 2 bases, with 15 bases lying between them. The CDR3: CASSQEGAHLPTDTQYF. The CDR3 DNA reads as TGTGCCAGCAGCCAAGAGGGAGCACATCTCCCCACAGATACGCAGTATTTT.

The count of this clone is one. V gene TRBV28 combines with J gene TRBJ2-5; D gene ambiguous. The CDR3 loop spans 13 amino acids. Trimming removed 3 bases from V and 4 bases from J, with 9 bases in between. Germline V CDR1 and CDR2: MDHEN, SYDVKM. The CDR3 nucleotides are TGTGCCAGCAGTTTGGCAGGTTTAGAGACCCAGTACTTC. It yields the protein CASSLAGLETQYF.

This clone has a single count. This chain uses TRBV7-9 with TRBJ2-7; D ambiguous. Germline V lookup: CDR1 SEHNR, CDR2 FQNEAQ (reference sequence). Trimming took 5 bases from V and 4 from J, leaving 9 bases between them. This CDR3 is built from 12 residues. The CDR3 is CASSGLLYEQYF. CDR3 bases: TGTGCCAGCAGCGGCCTATTGTACGAGCAGTACTTC.

This rearrangement joins TRBV7-2 to TRBJ2-7, with D possibly being TRBD1 (5 bases). The germline gives CDR1 SGHTA, CDR2 FQGNSA. The CDR3 has 13 amino acids. Trimming removed 0 bases from V and 4 bases from J, with 7 bases in between. The CDR3 DNA sequence: TGTGCCAGCAGCTTAGCCAGACAGTACGAGCAGTACTTC. It specifies CASSLARQYEQYF.

This sequence joins TRBV3-1 (or the pseudogene TRBV3-2) and TRBJ2-4; possible D gene TRBD2, 6 bases. Trimming shortened V by 4 bases and J by 13 bases, and 11 bases separated the two germline ends. This CDR3 has 11 residues. Looked up from germline, CDR1 is LGHDT and CDR2 is YNNKEL (reference sequence). CDR3 amino acids: CASSPGGAQYF. The CDR3, as DNA: TGTGCCAGCAGCCCCGGAGGGGCCCAGTACTTC.

The rearrangement uses TRBV7-6 and TRBJ2-5, with 9 positions matching TRBD2. CDR3 length: 15 residues. The germline V gene has CDR1 SGHVS and CDR2 FNYEAQ. The V segment lost 5 bases and the J segment 13 bases; nucleotides outside the gene matches: 17. In DNA, the CDR3 is TGTGCCAGCAGCCCCCCGGCTAGCGGGGCTTACCTTCCGTACTTC. Translating gives CASSPPASGAYLPYF.

The gene calls are TRBV5-4 and TRBJ2-3; 8 bases match TRBD2. With V trimmed by 3 bases and J by 5 bases, 8 bases remained unmatched. The CDR3 consists of 15 residues. Germline loops: CDR1 SGHNT, CDR2 YYREEE (reference sequence). The CDR3 is CASSSTSGSRDTQYF. The CDR3 nucleotides are TGTGCCAGCAGCTCTACGAGCGGGAGTAGAGATACGCAGTATTTT.

V is TRBV2 and J is TRBJ1-5; 7 positions agree with TRBD1. The CDR3 consists of 13 residues. Germline V CDR1 and CDR2: SNHLY, FYNNEI. J was trimmed by 4 bases and V by 6 bases; bases with no gene match: 3. CDR3 loop: CASRGTVNQPQHF. As DNA, the CDR3 is TGTGCCAGCAGAGGGACAGTGAATCAGCCCCAGCATTTT.

This clone has more than one count but fewer than ten. In nucleotides, the CDR3 is TGTGCCAGCACCCTAGCGGGAGGAGGATGGGAGCAGTTCTTC. Translation: CASTLAGGGWEQFF. V gene TRBV4-2 combines with J gene TRBJ2-1, with TRBD2 identical over 11 bases. Unmatched junction bases numbered 9, after V lost 7 bases and J lost 10 bases. Germline-derived CDR1 and CDR2 are LGHNA and YNFKEQ. The CDR3 spans 14 residues.